Below are 15 T cell receptor beta chains sequenced from a single sample in a study of chemoradiotherapy in HPV16-positive cancers. Data came from immunoSEQ multiplex PCR; TCRdb stores just in-frame clones and leaves some out. Seen here are fewer than 30,000 clones, approximately 90% observed once, and the top ten hold around 20%. The starting material was blood, obtained from a patient who underwent chemoradiotherapy. Receptors originate from a human donor with HPV-associated anogenital cancer.

This chain connects TRBV6-5 to TRBJ2-5; D call uncertain. V lost 4 bases, J lost 7 bases, and 16 bases lay in between. Germline CDR1 is MNHEY and CDR2 is SVGAGI. This CDR3 spans 14 amino acids. The CDR3 DNA sequence: TGTGCCAGCAGTTCTCCGGGCCCTCTCCCGACCCAGTACTTC. Translating gives CASSSPGPLPTQYF.

The genes are TRBV5-8 and TRBJ2-7; TRBD2 agrees at 9 bases. This CDR3 contains 15 residues. The J segment lost 4 bases and the V segment lost 0 bases, leaving 5 bases of the junction unmatched. The germline CDR1 and CDR2 sequences are SGHTS and YDEGEE. The CDR3 DNA reads as TGTGCCAGCAGCTTGGCAGGGACTAGCCCATACGAGCAGTACTTC. This codes for CASSLAGTSPYEQYF.

The rearrangement joins TRBV29-1 to TRBJ1-1; TRBD1 aligns across 7 bases. Germline trimming cut 7 bases from V and 3 bases from J; bases unmatched to any gene: 5. This CDR3 spans 12 amino acids. Germline assignment: CDR1 SQVTM and CDR2 ANQGSEA. The CDR3 reads CSAIQGYTEAFF. CDR3 sequence (DNA): TGCAGCGCCATACAGGGGTACACTGAAGCTTTCTTT.

The chain employs TRBV6-1 and TRBJ2-2, with 8 positions matching TRBD1. The CDR3 runs 22 residues. The V gene's germline CDR1 is MNHNS and CDR2 SASEGT. The V and J ends lost 0 bases and 6 bases, in that order; junction bases with no gene match: 24. The CDR3 reads CASSEAVRQNNQGQGRPGELFF. DNA of the CDR3: TGTGCCAGCAGTGAAGCGGTCAGACAGAATAATCAAGGACAGGGACGTCCCGGGGAGCTGTTTTTT.

The chain employs TRBV5-1 and TRBJ2-7; no clear D gene. CDR1 and CDR2 (germline): SGHRS, YFSETQ. Deletions cut 3 bases from V and 4 bases from J, with 8 bases between. The CDR3 has 12 residues. Here the CDR3 DNA reads TGCGCCAGCAGCTCGGGCCCGTACGAGCAGTACTTC. Translated: CASSSGPYEQYF.

The sample holds one count of this clone. The chain links TRBV5-4 to TRBJ1-3, with D perhaps matching TRBD1 (5 bases). V was shortened by 1 base and J by 1 base, with 6 bases between the two germline ends. Germline V lookup: CDR1 SGHNT, CDR2 YYREEE (reference sequence). The CDR3 contains 14 residues. The CDR3 bases are TGTGCCAGCAGCTTGCGGGGGTCTGGAAACACCATATATTTT. Its protein is CASSLRGSGNTIYF.

The rearrangement uses TRBV6-5 and TRBJ1-4; 7 bases agree with TRBD1. The J segment lost 7 bases and the V segment lost 5 bases, leaving 7 bases of the junction unmatched. The length of the CDR3 is 14 residues. CDR1 is MNHEY and CDR2 is SVGAGI in the germline V gene. The CDR3 here is CASSPRQGIEKLFF. In nucleotides, the CDR3 is TGTGCCAGCAGTCCCCGACAGGGAATTGAAAAACTGTTTTTT.

The chain uses TRBV30 and TRBJ2-3; D may match TRBD1 or TRBD2 (5 bases each). The CDR3 has 13 residues. The germline gives CDR1 GTSNPN, CDR2 SVGIG (reference sequence). V was cut by 0 bases and J by 9 bases, with 13 bases left in between. The CDR3 is CAWSVGDGATQYF. For the CDR3, the DNA is TGTGCCTGGAGTGTCGGGGACGGAGCAACGCAGTATTTT.

This clone was found once. The J gene is TRBJ2-1, the V gene TRBV27; 9 bases map to TRBD1. The CDR3 runs to 14 residues. After removal of 6 bases from V and 2 bases from J, the junction contained 2 bases not matched to a gene. Germline V gene sequence: CDR1 MNHEY, CDR2 SMNVEV (reference sequence). The CDR3 loop is CASSRDRAYNEQFF. As DNA, the CDR3 is TGTGCCAGCAGCCGGGACAGGGCCTACAATGAGCAGTTCTTC.

This chain links TRBV11-2 with TRBJ2-3; no clear D gene. V was trimmed by 5 bases and J by 0 bases, leaving 9 bases between them. Germline loops: CDR1 SGHAT, CDR2 FQNNGV. This CDR3 is built from 14 residues. CDR3 DNA: TGTGCCAGCAGCCCCCGGCGTAGCACAGATACGCAGTATTTT. It codes for CASSPRRSTDTQYF.

The chain combines TRBV7-9 with TRBJ2-6; D not resolved. Germline V gene lookup returns CDR1 SEHNR and CDR2 FQNEAQ (reference sequence). V was cut by 1 base and J by 3 bases, with 1 base left in between. This CDR3 is built from 13 residues. The CDR3 DNA sequence: TGTGCCAGCAGCTTAGATGGGGCCAACGTCCTGACTTTC. This encodes CASSLDGANVLTF.

This chain uses TRBV12-5 with TRBJ2-3; the match to TRBD1 covers 8 bases. The germline gives CDR1 LGHNT, CDR2 FRNRAP. CDR3 length: 15 amino acids. V was pared by 5 bases and J by 0 bases, with 4 bases of the junction left unmatched. CDR3 nucleotides: TGTGCTAGTGGTGGAACAGGGGGAAGCACAGATACGCAGTATTTT. Translated: CASGGTGGSTDTQYF. Full variable domain (outside the CDR3, taken from reference TRBV12-5 and TRBJ2-3): DARVTQTPRHKVTEMGQEVTMRCQPILGHNTVFWYRQTMMQGLELLAYFRNRAPLDDSGMPKDRFSAEMPDATLATLKIQPSEPRDSAVYFCASGGTGGSTDTQYFGPGTRLTVL.

This chain links TRBV4-1 with TRBJ2-2; 11 nucleotides agree with TRBD1. Germline V gene data show CDR1 as MGHRA and CDR2 as YSYEKL. J gave up 2 bases and V 4 bases, and 3 bases lay outside the gene matches. CDR3 length equals 16 residues. CDR3 sequence (DNA): TGCGCCAGCAGCCCCGGACAGGGGGCAAACACCGGGGAGCTGTTTTTT. This codes for CASSPGQGANTGELFF.

The chain couples TRBV4-1 to TRBJ2-7; D gene ambiguous. The ends were cut back, 4 bases at V and 0 bases at J, with 16 bases in the middle. The CDR3 length is 16 residues. Germline CDR1 reads MGHRA; CDR2 reads YSYEKL. The CDR3 region is CASSLGLGGRSYEQYF. CDR3 coding DNA: TGCGCCAGCAGCCTCGGGTTGGGCGGACGCTCCTACGAGCAGTACTTC.

In DNA form, the CDR3 reads TGCGCCAGCAGTGGCCCTTGGGGGGGAAGCAATCAGCCCCAGCATTTT. Protein sequence: CASSGPWGGSNQPQHF. The chain couples TRBV4-1 to TRBJ1-5, with D possibly TRBD1 on 5 matching bases. There are 16 residues in the CDR3. Germline values: CDR1 MGHRA, CDR2 YSYEKL. V was trimmed by 6 bases and J by 1 base, leaving 16 bases between them.